The 17 T cell receptor beta chains presented below share a single source sample, sequenced in a study of blood T cell repertoires in COVID-19. The protocol was immunoSEQ multiplex PCR, while the TCRdb copy is restricted to in-frame clones and leaves out a portion. Of over 75,000 clones in the sample, 70% to 85% are singletons; the top ten hold over 9.5%. Sequences were obtained from peripheral blood. The receptor set was obtained from a man aged 65-85 years with acute or convalescent COVID-19.

The chain carries TRBV28 and TRBJ1-3; D ambiguous. V was shortened by 2 bases and J by 4 bases, with 9 bases between the two germline ends. CDR1 and CDR2 from the germline V gene are MDHEN and SYDVKM. This CDR3 is built from 14 residues. The CDR3 nucleotides are TGTGCCAGCAGTTTACTCACGGGGGGAAACACCATATATTTT. Translation gives CASSLLTGGNTIYF.

The chain uses TRBV6-4 and TRBJ2-3; TRBD1 matches 7 bases. The germline gives CDR1 MRHNA, CDR2 SNTAGT. Losses at the gene ends were 4 bases for V and 2 bases for J; bases not matched to a gene: 3. The CDR3 has 14 residues. Written as DNA, the CDR3 is TGTGCCAGCAGTGCCGGGACAGACACAGATACGCAGTATTTT. Protein: CASSAGTDTDTQYF.

The V and J genes are TRBV5-1 and TRBJ2-3; D possibly corresponds to TRBD1 (5 bases). The CDR3 has 16 residues. V was clipped by 2 bases and J by 2 bases, with 15 bases between them. CDR1 is SGHRS and CDR2 is YFSETQ in the germline V gene. The CDR3 is CASSLTGDPFTDTQYF. The CDR3 DNA follows: TGCGCCAGCAGCTTAACAGGCGACCCTTTCACAGATACGCAGTATTTT.

The chain links TRBV5-1 to TRBJ2-1, with D tentatively TRBD2 (6 bases). Trimming left V 2 bases short and J 0 bases short, with 15 bases between. The V gene's germline CDR1 is SGHRS and CDR2 YFSETQ. CDR3 length equals 17 residues. CDR3 in amino acids: CASSFGRGSHSYNEQFF. The CDR3 DNA sequence: TGCGCCAGCAGCTTTGGTCGGGGGAGCCACTCCTACAATGAGCAGTTCTTC.

V usage is TRBV7-2 and J usage is TRBJ2-7, with 8 positions matching TRBD2. This CDR3 contains 15 residues. Germline CDR1 and CDR2: SGHTA and FQGNSA. Unmatched junction bases numbered 5, after V lost 2 bases and J lost 2 bases. CDR3 in DNA: TGTGCCAGCAGCTTAACTCGGGAGGGACCCTACGAGCAGTACTTC. Encoded protein: CASSLTREGPYEQYF.

This clone occurred a few times. The chain links TRBV6-1 to TRBJ2-1; 7 positions agree with TRBD2. CDR1 is MNHNS and CDR2 is SASEGT in the germline V gene. V shed 1 base, J shed 4 bases, and the junction held 7 bases outside the gene matches. This CDR3 has 16 amino acids. The CDR3 nucleotides are TGTGCCAGCAGTGAAGGTAGGCTAGCGGTTTACAATGAGCAGTTCTTC. It codes for CASSEGRLAVYNEQFF.

This chain connects TRBV5-1 to TRBJ2-7, with 7 bases that match TRBD1. The junction had 13 bases not matched to a gene; V was cut back by 0 bases and J by 4 bases. Germline V gene sequence: CDR1 SGHRS, CDR2 YFSETQ. There are 17 residues in the CDR3. CDR3 bases: TGCGCCAGCAGCTTGGTTTCGGGACAGTCCTTAGGTTACGAGCAGTACTTC. Its protein product is CASSLVSGQSLGYEQYF.

The J gene is TRBJ1-2, the V gene TRBV5-8, with D maybe TRBD1 (5 bases). The germline V gene has CDR1 SGHTS and CDR2 YDEGEE. V was trimmed by 1 base and J by 8 bases, leaving 18 bases between them. This CDR3 spans 15 amino acids. CDR3 amino acids: CASSLSGTGGIGYTF. The DNA for the CDR3 is TGTGCCAGCAGCTTGTCAGGGACTGGGGGTATAGGCTACACCTTC. The whole variable domain, filled in from reference TRBV5-8 and TRBJ1-2, reads EAGVTQSPTHLIKTRGQQATLRCSPISGHTSVYWYQQALGLGLQFLLWYDEGEERNRGNFPPRFSGRQFPNYSSELNVNALELEDSALYLCASSLSGTGGIGYTFGSGTRLTVV.

The chain employs TRBV6-2 or TRBV6-3 and TRBJ1-5, with 10 bases that match TRBD1. The length of the CDR3 is 16 residues. Trimming cost V 6 bases and J 3 bases; bases outside gene matches: 8. Germline CDR1 MNHEY, CDR2 SVGEGT. The CDR3 reads CASSPGGQGINQPQHF. The CDR3 bases are TGTGCCAGCAGCCCTGGGGGACAGGGGATCAATCAGCCCCAGCATTTT.

The rearrangement joins TRBV5-1 to TRBJ1-1; maybe TRBD1 (5 bases). The V gene lost 3 bases and the J gene lost 0 bases, with 9 bases spanning the gap. Germline loops: CDR1 SGHRS, CDR2 YFSETQ. The CDR3 has 14 residues. The CDR3, as DNA: TGCGCCAGCAGCTCGACAGTAATGAACACTGAAGCTTTCTTT. It is translated as CASSSTVMNTEAFF.

V usage is TRBV9 and J usage is TRBJ2-1, with 8 nucleotides matching TRBD2. The CDR3 has 17 residues. V shed 0 bases, J shed 0 bases, and the junction held 5 bases outside the gene matches. Germline CDR1 is SGDLS and CDR2 is YYNGEE. As DNA, the CDR3 is TGTGCCAGCAGCGTAGCTGCGGGGGGCCTCTCCTACAATGAGCAGTTCTTC. It encodes CASSVAAGGLSYNEQFF. The full variable domain, completed using reference TRBV9 and TRBJ2-1, is DSGVTQTPKHLITATGQRVTLRCSPRSGDLSVYWYQQSLDQGLQFLIQYYNGEERAKGNILERFSAQQFPDLHSELNLSSLELGDSALYFCASSVAAGGLSYNEQFFGPGTRLTVL.

The table lists this clone with a few counts. The CDR3 DNA reads as TGCGCCAGCAGCTTGGGGGGGACAGATCGAGTAGGTACTGAAGCTTTCTTT. Its translation: CASSLGGTDRVGTEAFF. The rearrangement links TRBV5-1 to TRBJ1-1, with 7 bases fitting TRBD1. Germline CDR1 reads SGHRS; CDR2 reads YFSETQ. J was trimmed by 5 bases and V by 0 bases; bases with no gene match: 13. The CDR3 runs to 17 residues.

The chain uses TRBV5-4 and TRBJ1-2; 8 nucleotides align to TRBD1. Germline CDR1 is SGHNT and CDR2 is YYREEE (reference sequence). The CDR3 has 15 residues. V was clipped by 4 bases and J by 3 bases; unmatched bases: 8. The CDR3 loop is CASSPHMTGDYGYTF. The CDR3 region has the DNA TGTGCCAGCAGCCCACATATGACAGGGGACTATGGCTACACCTTC.

The sample holds a few counts of this clone. The rearrangement links TRBV7-9 to TRBJ2-7; D is perhaps TRBD1 (6 bases). The V gene's germline CDR1 is SEHNR and CDR2 FQNEAQ (reference sequence). The CDR3 length is 16 residues. V lost 5 bases and J 3 bases, leaving 20 bases between the germline ends. CDR3 nucleotides: TGTGCCAGCAGCCCAGGTGTCGCACAGGGTGACTACGAGCAGTACTTC. Amino acid sequence: CASSPGVAQGDYEQYF.

This clone was found once. The chain joins TRBV18 to TRBJ1-1, with D perhaps matching TRBD1 (5 bases). CDR1 is KGHSH and CDR2 is LQKENI in the germline V gene. The V gene lost 5 bases and the J gene lost 5 bases, with 15 bases spanning the gap. The CDR3 is 14 residues long. The CDR3 DNA reads as TGTGCCAGCTCAAAAGGGCCGGGGGGTACTGAAGCTTTCTTT. Amino acids: CASSKGPGGTEAFF.

The genes are TRBV2 and TRBJ2-5, with D possibly being TRBD1 (7 bases). Germline V gene data show CDR1 as SNHLY and CDR2 as FYNNEI. CDR3 length: 13 amino acids. Trimming shortened V by 6 bases and J by 4 bases, and 12 bases separated the two germline ends. The CDR3 DNA reads as TGTGCCAGCAGAAACAGGGGACTAGAGACCCAGTACTTC. It yields the protein CASRNRGLETQYF. The full variable domain, its missing parts supplied by reference TRBV2 and TRBJ2-5, is EPEVTQTPSHQVTQMGQEVILRCVPISNHLYFYWYRQILGQKVEFLVSFYNNEISEKSEIFDDQFSVERPDGSNFTLKIRSTKLEDSAMYFCASRNRGLETQYFGPGTRLLVL.

The chain uses TRBV7-3 and TRBJ2-2; D is unresolved. Germline CDR1 and CDR2: SGHTA and FQGTGA. The V end was cut by 1 base, the J end by 1 base, with 16 bases between. CDR3 length: 18 residues. In DNA, the CDR3 is TGTGCCAGCAGCTTAATACCTACGGGTCTTGTGAACACCGGGGAGCTGTTTTTT. Translation: CASSLIPTGLVNTGELFF.